This T cell receptor beta chain was found in a study of shared clonotypes between healthy human individuals. Turning to the study itself: Each donor's CD4 naive and CD4 memory cells filled three plates apiece, CD8 naive two, and CD8 memory one.

There are many counts of this clone. Its target is not known. Study findings and constraints: Rarefaction revealed incomplete sorted-subset sequencing despite large depth.

CD45RA-negative memory and CD45RA+ naive subsets were split from the CD4+ cells. This table comes from immunoSEQ multiplex PCR, and its TCRdb copy is limited to in-frame clones, with some not included. The sample lists about 990,000 clones, roughly 74% occurring once. The source material was memory CD4+ T cells from PBMCs. Specified subset: CD45RA-negative fraction. The clonotype comes from a man aged 18 to 30 in good health. Some clones in this sample may be carry-over from other donors' samples.

In nucleotides, the CDR3 is TGTGCCAGCAGTGGGGCGGCCTCTCCCTCCATTGAGCAGTTCTTC. Translated, it gives CASSGAASPSIEQFF. V is TRBV2 and J is TRBJ2-1; D is unresolved. Germline CDR1 is SNHLY and CDR2 is FYNNEI. This CDR3 contains 15 residues. V was clipped by 4 bases and J by 9 bases, with 19 bases between them.